The 14 T cell receptor beta chains reported below all come from one sample, sequenced in a study of T cell repertoires in cytomegalovirus infection. One entry per CDR3 protein, called by TCRdb with MiXCR from the reads. This table has about 920,000 distinct CDR3 sequences, around 29% appearing once. For these TCRs, the target antigens are not known. The source was cultured CD8+ T cells from PBMCs, collected from culture after CMV antigen stimulation. These receptors originate from a human donor in good health (CMV status not recorded). Some clones in this sample may be carry-over from other donors' samples.

V and J are TRBV7-8 and TRBJ2-5; 9 nucleotides agree with TRBD2. Germline values: CDR1 SGHVS, CDR2 FQNEAQ. The CDR3 covers 19 residues. Unmatched junction bases numbered 16, after V lost 3 bases and J lost 2 bases. CDR3 residues: CASSFLFLSGGPIQETQYF. The CDR3, as DNA: TGTGCCAGCAGCTTCCTTTTCCTTAGCGGGGGCCCTATACAAGAGACCCAGTACTTC.

This chain connects TRBV5-4 to TRBJ2-1; 7 bases fit TRBD1. V lost 2 bases to trimming and J lost 3 bases; unmatched junction nucleotides: 5. This CDR3 is 15 amino acids long. Germline V gene lookup returns CDR1 SGHNT and CDR2 YYREEE (reference sequence). CDR3 protein: CASSFGTDNYNEQFF. The CDR3 region has the DNA TGTGCCAGCAGCTTTGGGACAGACAACTACAATGAGCAGTTCTTC.

This clonotype was detected a few times. The chain combines TRBV6-6 with TRBJ1-6; no clear D gene. Trimming removed 0 bases at V and 3 bases at J, with 6 bases between. Germline-derived CDR1 and CDR2 are MNHNY and SVGAGI (reference sequence). The CDR3 has 15 residues. CDR3 residues: CASSYSVDYNSPLHF. The CDR3 bases are TGTGCCAGCAGTTACTCGGTGGACTATAATTCACCCCTCCACTTT.

This chain links TRBV27 with TRBJ2-2, with TRBD1 matching 9 bases. V gave up 6 bases and J gave up 5 bases; unmatched junction bases: 10. The CDR3 has 16 amino acids. CDR1 MNHEY and CDR2 SMNVEV come from the germline V gene (reference sequence). Here the CDR3 DNA reads TGTGCCAGCAGCCCTATGACAGGGGGAAGTACCGGGGAGCTGTTTTTT. This sequence encodes CASSPMTGGSTGELFF.

This clonotype was recorded a few times. The chain carries TRBV2 and TRBJ2-7; D gene unclear. From germline, CDR1 is SNHLY and CDR2 FYNNEI. The CDR3 has 13 residues. Trimming pared 7 bases from V and 0 bases from J, leaving 10 bases between. The CDR3 region is CASMAPNSYEQYF. The CDR3 nucleotides read TGTGCCAGCATGGCTCCTAACTCCTACGAGCAGTACTTC. Based on the CDR3 plus reference TRBV2 and TRBJ2-7, the full variable domain is EPEVTQTPSHQVTQMGQEVILRCVPISNHLYFYWYRQILGQKVEFLVSFYNNEISEKSEIFDDQFSVERPDGSNFTLKIRSTKLEDSAMYFCASMAPNSYEQYFGPGTRLTVT.

This clonotype turned up a few times. V and J are TRBV29-1 and TRBJ2-7, with D perhaps matching TRBD2 (5 bases). The CDR3 sequence is 12 residues long. CDR1 and CDR2 (germline): SQVTM, ANQGSEA. Trimming pared 5 bases from V and 0 bases from J, leaving 8 bases between. Here the CDR3 DNA reads TGCAGCGTTCTAGGGAGCTCCTACGAGCAGTACTTC. It encodes CSVLGSSYEQYF.

This clonotype has a handful of counts. The J gene is TRBJ1-1, the V gene TRBV5-1, with 7 bases identical to TRBD1. The length of the CDR3 is 14 residues. The ends lost 4 bases at V and 3 bases at J; junction bases unmatched: 6. Germline V CDR1 and CDR2: SGHRS, YFSETQ. CDR3 protein: CASSLRDSYTEAFF. The CDR3 region has the DNA TGCGCCAGCAGCCTCCGGGACAGCTACACTGAAGCTTTCTTT.

The chain recombines TRBV7-4 with TRBJ1-1, with TRBD1 as a possible D gene (5 bases). CDR1 is SGHVT, CDR2 SQSDAQ, per germline. The ends were cut back, 5 bases at V and 6 bases at J, with 10 bases in the middle. The CDR3 runs to 12 residues. The CDR3 DNA follows: TGTGCCAGCAGCGTGGGACGACCTGAAGCTTTCTTT. This translates into CASSVGRPEAFF.

This clonotype was observed a handful of times. The chain is built from TRBV7-6 and TRBJ2-7; D not certain. Germline assignment: CDR1 SGHVS and CDR2 FNYEAQ. The CDR3 contains 13 residues. The ends were cut back, 5 bases at V and 5 bases at J, with 13 bases in the middle. The CDR3 loop reads CASSHDPADEQYF. The CDR3 bases are TGTGCCAGCAGCCACGACCCGGCGGACGAGCAGTACTTC. The variable domain in full, with the rest retrieved from reference TRBV7-6 and TRBJ2-7, is GAGVSQSPRYKVTKRGQDVALRCDPISGHVSLYWYRQALGQGPEFLTYFNYEAQQDKSGLPNDRFSAERPEGSISTLTIQRTEQRDSAMYRCASSHDPADEQYFGPGTRLTVT.

This clonotype was recorded a few times. The V and J genes are TRBV12-3 or TRBV12-4 and TRBJ2-1; D might be TRBD1 or TRBD2, each matching 5 bases. The CDR3 covers 13 residues. V lost 9 bases and J 8 bases, leaving 17 bases between the germline ends. The CDR3: CASHDWDEDEQFF. The CDR3 DNA follows: TGTGCCAGTCATGATTGGGACGAGGATGAGCAGTTCTTC.

The genes are TRBV11-1 and TRBJ2-7, with D uncertain. V lost 3 bases to trimming and J lost 5 bases, with 5 bases between them. The CDR3 spans 11 residues. Germline lookup yields CDR1 SGHAT and CDR2 FQDESV (reference sequence). CDR3: CASSFSDEQYF. Written as DNA, the CDR3 is TGTGCCAGCAGCTTCTCAGACGAGCAGTACTTC. The entire variable domain, with the rest obtained from reference TRBV11-1 and TRBJ2-7, is as follows: EAEVAQSPRYKITEKSQAVAFWCDPISGHATLYWYRQILGQGPELLVQFQDESVVDDSQLPKDRFSAERLKGVDSTLKIQPAELGDSAMYLCASSFSDEQYFGPGTRLTVT.

The chain is built from TRBV6-5 and TRBJ1-4; D may be TRBD1 (5 bases). This CDR3 comprises 16 residues. The germline V and J ends were trimmed by 6 bases and 5 bases, with 19 bases remaining between them. CDR1 is MNHEY, CDR2 SVGAGI, per germline. CDR3: CASRPIPGRLNEKLFF. CDR3 in DNA: TGTGCCAGCAGACCTATACCGGGACGCCTAAATGAAAAACTGTTTTTT.

This chain uses TRBV7-3 with TRBJ2-1; 10 nucleotides line up with TRBD2. Germline CDR1 and CDR2: SGHTA and FQGTGA. The CDR3 length is 16 residues. The V segment lost 6 bases and the J segment 8 bases; nucleotides outside the gene matches: 13. CDR3 sequence reads: CASRPASGGALYEQFF. CDR3 bases: TGTGCCAGCAGGCCTGCGAGCGGGGGGGCCCTATATGAGCAGTTCTTC.

The chain carries TRBV7-4 and TRBJ1-2; D gene ambiguous. Trimming cost V 1 base and J 10 bases, with 10 bases left between them. This CDR3 has 12 amino acids. The germline V gene encodes CDR1 SGHVT and CDR2 SQSDAQ. The CDR3 sequence: CASSLGFHDYTF. CDR3 nucleotides: TGTGCCAGCAGCTTAGGTTTCCATGACTACACCTTC. Variable domain in full (rest from reference TRBV7-4 and TRBJ1-2): GAGVSQSPRYKVAKRGRDVALRCDSISGHVTLYWYRQTLGQGSEVLTYSQSDAQRDKSGRPSGRFSAERPERSVSTLKIQRTEQGDSAVYLCASSLGFHDYTFGSGTRLTVV.